This entry concerns a single TCR beta chain. Recruited during active infection, patients (from Seattle) were subsequently followed longitudinally. These data come from a study of blood T cell repertoires in COVID-19. On the study more broadly: The analysed material was cDNA or gDNA that came from T cells, B-cell-depleted T cells, or PBMCs.

Original processing notes: For nucleated cells, counts were estimated from reference gene primer amplification. The protocol was immunoSEQ multiplex PCR, while the TCRdb copy is restricted to in-frame clones and leaves out a portion. The V and J calls and clone size come from that table; D and trimming were worked out from the DNA. The sample consists of about 370,000 clones, over 75% of them appearing once. CDR1 is SGHKS and CDR2 is YYEKEE in the germline V gene (reference sequence). CDR3 length: 16 amino acids. V was clipped by 0 bases and J by 1 base, with 10 bases between them. Sequencing was carried out using peripheral blood. The source of this sequence is a woman in her 30s with COVID-19, enrolled during active disease. This chain links TRBV5-5 with TRBJ2-2, with D uncertain. For the CDR3, the DNA is TGTGCCAGCAGCTTGGGTCCAGCGCAGAACACCGGGGAGCTGTTTTTT. Its protein is CASSLGPAQNTGELFF.